This is a list of T cell receptor beta chains from one sample in a study of identical twins. TCRdb ran MiXCR on the 5' RACE reads and lists one entry per CDR3 protein. In the table there are some 900,000 distinct CDR3 sequences, around an eighth of which are singletons. These data also formed part of another study, on yellow fever vaccine responses in identical twins.

The sample was PBMCs. Source of these receptors: a woman younger than 30 in good health. Each CDR3 is given without its conserved first and last residue. D genes are given only for firm matches.

j_gene	v_gene	d_gene	CDR3aa
TRBJ1-5	TRBV10-3	TRBD1	AISERQGNHQPQH
TRBJ2-1	TRBV7-9	TRBD2	ASSARAGVAGNEQF
TRBJ1-5	TRBV19	NA	ASSPEGFSNQPQH
TRBJ2-4	TRBV7-9	NA	ASSLAVSADIQY
TRBJ2-1	TRBV12-3/TRBV12-4	TRBD1	ASSFLDRANEQF
TRBJ2-1	TRBV4-1	TRBD1	ASSPRRQGPVNEQF
TRBJ2-1	TRBV15	TRBD2	ATSRVVGGDSYNEQF
TRBJ2-1	TRBV12-3/TRBV12-4	TRBD2	ASGSSPGAGLAGGGDEQF
TRBJ1-6	TRBV12-3/TRBV12-4	NA	ASSPHGFPLH
TRBJ2-1	TRBV27	TRBD1	ASTGQGWVEQF
TRBJ2-3	TRBV5-1	TRBD1	ASSPTLRTGGDTQY
TRBJ2-1	TRBV4-2	NA	ASSQASAYLGTYNEQF
TRBJ2-1	TRBV6-5	TRBD2	ASSYLLSGRGNEQF
TRBJ2-1	TRBV6-2/TRBV6-3	TRBD2	ASIGGVSGRSGSYNEQF
TRBJ2-2	TRBV10-3	NA	AITEGGRELF
TRBJ2-5	TRBV7-8	NA	ASSLVPGGSQETQY
TRBJ2-5	TRBV28	NA	ASRMDLETQY
TRBJ2-5	TRBV3-1	NA	ASSPPVYWGGGETQY
TRBJ1-4	TRBV18	TRBD1	ASSIGQGQNEKLF
TRBJ2-1	TRBV27	TRBD2	ASISGGGYNEQF
TRBJ1-2	TRBV9	TRBD1	ARNPGQGNYGYT
TRBJ2-7	TRBV20-1	TRBD2	SARDLASGMRDEQY
TRBJ2-1	TRBV6-5	TRBD2	ASSYGSGVNNEQF
TRBJ2-3	TRBV12-3/TRBV12-4	TRBD2	ASRHRLAGGPGDTQY
TRBJ1-2	TRBV12-3/TRBV12-4	TRBD1	ASSGDRRYT
TRBJ2-2	TRBV7-9	NA	ASSRMTTTGELF
TRBJ1-4	TRBV28	NA	ASSSKRTNEKLF
TRBJ2-5	TRBV27	TRBD1	ASSLKATGGGETQY
TRBJ2-3	TRBV6-2/TRBV6-3	NA	ASSWGWISRVGDATSTDTQY
TRBJ1-1	TRBV14	NA	ASSQGSGTEAF
TRBJ2-7	TRBV28	TRBD1	ASSLPRQGAGEQY
TRBJ1-1	TRBV5-1	TRBD1	ASSLAVFRQGSERSTEAF
TRBJ2-7	TRBV12-3/TRBV12-4	NA	ASSFWGASYEQY
TRBJ1-1	TRBV27	TRBD1	ASSTSTGKAF
TRBJ2-7	TRBV6-5	TRBD1	ASSYSGQGEQY
TRBJ2-5	TRBV7-8	TRBD2	ASSRRLAGGEETQY
TRBJ2-1	TRBV27	NA	ASSLWAGRGNEQF